The rows below give T cell receptor beta chains drawn from one sample of a study of identical twins. TCRdb recomputed calls from the 5' RACE reads with MiXCR, one row per CDR3 protein. This table holds roughly 490,000 distinct CDR3 sequences, 14% found once. These data also featured in a second study, about yellow fever vaccine responses in identical twins.

Input material: CD4+ T cells sorted from blood. These receptors came from a young woman in good health. CDR3s include the opening cysteine and the closing phenylalanine or tryptophan. Fields, in order: D gene, clone size, V gene, J gene, CDR3 DNA, CDR3 protein. D genes are given only for firm matches. Part of the rows lack a size; the others show once, few, many or a class for expanded clones.

D: TRBD2
size: NA
V: TRBV29-1
J: TRBJ2-1
DNA: TGCAGCGTTGGGGCGGGAGTAGACAATGAGCAGTTCTTC
CDR3: CSVGAGVDNEQFF

D: NA
size: NA
V: TRBV19
J: TRBJ2-3
DNA: TGTGCCAGTAGTATGGCGGGCTCTCGAGGGAATACGCAGTATTTT
CDR3: CASSMAGSRGNTQYF

D: TRBD2
size: few
V: TRBV29-1
J: TRBJ2-1
DNA: TGCAGCGTTGAAGATTCAGCTAGCGGGAGCTACAATGAGCAGTTCTTC
CDR3: CSVEDSASGSYNEQFF

D: NA
size: NA
V: TRBV7-2
J: TRBJ2-7
DNA: TGTGCCAGCCTACATACGAAGAGCTCCTACGAGCAGTACTTC
CDR3: CASLHTKSSYEQYF

D: TRBD2
size: NA
V: TRBV30
J: TRBJ2-1
DNA: TGTGCCTGGAGTGCGGGGGGTTTTGGAGTGTTCAATGAGCAGTTCTTC
CDR3: CAWSAGGFGVFNEQFF

D: NA
size: NA
V: TRBV19
J: TRBJ1-5
DNA: TGTGCCAGTGGGGGGACTTCGGCGCAGCCCCAGCATTTT
CDR3: CASGGTSAQPQHF

D: NA
size: NA
V: TRBV25-1
J: TRBJ1-2
DNA: TGTGCCAGCAGTGAATTCCCCGGCTATGGCTACACCTTC
CDR3: CASSEFPGYGYTF

D: TRBD2
size: few
V: TRBV3-1
J: TRBJ2-1
DNA: TGTGCCAGCAGCCGGGGGGGGGAAAATGAGCAGTTCTTC
CDR3: CASSRGGENEQFF

D: NA
size: few
V: TRBV5-1
J: TRBJ2-4
DNA: TGCGCCAGCAGCTTCGGCGGAGACATTCAGTACTTC
CDR3: CASSFGGDIQYF

D: TRBD1
size: few
V: TRBV27
J: TRBJ2-7
DNA: TGTGCCAGCAGACAACGGACAGGGAACCCGTTCTTC
CDR3: CASRQRTGNPFF

D: TRBD1
size: NA
V: TRBV20-1
J: TRBJ2-1
DNA: TGCAGTGCTAGGAGGGGGCGCTCCTACAATGAGCAGTTCTTC
CDR3: CSARRGRSYNEQFF

D: TRBD1
size: few
V: TRBV2
J: TRBJ2-1
DNA: TGTGCCAGCAGGGAAACCTTCACTAGACAGGGGCCGTTCTTC
CDR3: CASRETFTRQGPFF

D: TRBD2
size: few
V: TRBV5-1
J: TRBJ2-3
DNA: TGCGCCAGCAGCCCGGGACTAGCGGGGGGGCAAGCTAGCACAGATACGCAGTATTTT
CDR3: CASSPGLAGGQASTDTQYF

D: NA
size: NA
V: TRBV10-3
J: TRBJ1-5
DNA: TGTGCCATCAGTGAGTCCGCCGGGGGGCCCCAGCATTTT
CDR3: CAISESAGGPQHF

D: NA
size: few
V: TRBV3-1
J: TRBJ2-2
DNA: TGTGCCAGCAGCCAAGTCCGGGGGGCATCCGGGGAGCTGTTTTTT
CDR3: CASSQVRGASGELFF

D: NA
size: NA
V: TRBV5-1
J: TRBJ1-1
DNA: TGCGCCAGCAGCACCCTGGGGACGGAGAACACTGAAGCTTTCTTT
CDR3: CASSTLGTENTEAFF

D: TRBD1
size: few
V: TRBV6-4
J: TRBJ2-3
DNA: TGTGCCAGCAAGCGACAGGGGGCCAGTACAGATACGCAGTATTTT
CDR3: CASKRQGASTDTQYF

D: NA
size: NA
V: TRBV28
J: TRBJ1-6
DNA: TGTGCCAGCAGTTTAGCCACGGGGAATTCACCCCTCCACTTT
CDR3: CASSLATGNSPLHF

D: NA
size: NA
V: TRBV12-1
J: TRBJ2-7
DNA: TGTGCCAGCAGCTCGTGTCCCCGGGACAGAACCTACGAGCAGTACTTC
CDR3: CASSSCPRDRTYEQYF

D: TRBD1
size: NA
V: TRBV18
J: TRBJ2-7
DNA: TGTGCCAGCTCACCGCAACCGCAGAGGACAGGTAATTACGAGCAGTACTTC
CDR3: CASSPQPQRTGNYEQYF

D: NA
size: many
V: TRBV10-2
J: TRBJ2-5
DNA: TGCGCCAGCAGTGGGCAGGGGAAAGAGACCCAGTACTTC
CDR3: CASSGQGKETQYF

D: TRBD2
size: NA
V: TRBV11-2
J: TRBJ2-1
DNA: TGTGCCAGCAGCCCGCAACTAGCGGGACTCGGGAATGAGCAGTTCTTC
CDR3: CASSPQLAGLGNEQFF

D: TRBD1
size: many
V: TRBV11-2
J: TRBJ1-2
DNA: TGTGCCAGCAGCCGCCCAGGGACAGTTCTCGGCTACACCTTC
CDR3: CASSRPGTVLGYTF